Below are 10 T cell receptor beta chains sequenced from a single sample in a study of blood T cell repertoires in COVID-19. Profiled with immunoSEQ multiplex PCR; TCRdb holds only in-frame clones, not every one. The sample contains about 150,000 clones, about 85% of which appear only once. Input material: peripheral blood. The receptors stem from a man between 60 and 75 years old with COVID-19, enrolled during active disease.

CDR3 in amino acids: CASSETGSTEAFF. The CDR3 bases are TGTGCCAGCTCCGAGACAGGGAGCACTGAAGCTTTCTTT. The rearrangement uses TRBV18 and TRBJ1-1; 7 nucleotides line up with TRBD1. CDR3 length: 13 residues. Germline-derived CDR1 and CDR2 are KGHSH and LQKENI. V trimming: 6 bases; J trimming: 4 bases; junction bases outside the gene matches: 5.

The V call is TRBV18, the J call TRBJ2-7, with 7 bases lining up with TRBD2. V lost 3 bases to trimming and J lost 3 bases; unmatched junction nucleotides: 8. Germline loops: CDR1 KGHSH, CDR2 LQKENI. The CDR3 sequence is 15 residues long. CDR3 residues: CASSPPAGDFYEQYF. Written as DNA, the CDR3 is TGTGCCAGCTCACCTCCCGCGGGAGACTTCTACGAGCAGTACTTC. The variable domain in full, completed from reference TRBV18 and TRBJ2-7, reads NAGVMQNPRHLVRRRGQEARLRCSPMKGHSHVYWYRQLPEEGLKFMVYLQKENIIDESGMPKERFSAEFPKEGPSILRIQQVVRGDSAAYFCASSPPAGDFYEQYFGPGTRLTVT.

Comments on this clone: The sample carries other DNA sequences with the same CDR3. V usage is TRBV27 and J usage is TRBJ1-2, with 9 nucleotides matching TRBD1. CDR1 is MNHEY, CDR2 SMNVEV, per germline (reference sequence). V lost 6 bases to trimming and J lost 5 bases; unmatched junction nucleotides: 4. The CDR3 is 13 residues long. CDR3 sequence reads: CASSLTGGYGYTF. CDR3 DNA sequence: TGTGCCAGCAGCCTGACAGGGGGGTATGGCTACACCTTC.

This clone is a singleton in its sample. The rearrangement uses TRBV7-2 and TRBJ2-2; 9 bases align to TRBD2. CDR3 length: 16 amino acids. CDR1 SGHTA and CDR2 FQGNSA come from the germline V gene. Losses at the gene ends were 1 base for V and 5 bases for J; bases not matched to a gene: 5. CDR3 nucleotide sequence: TGTGCCAGCAGCTTAGGCGGGGGGGCACGGACCGGGGAGCTGTTTTTT. Protein: CASSLGGGARTGELFF.

The V call is TRBV28, the J call TRBJ1-3; 7 positions agree with TRBD1. Trimming removed 7 bases from V and 3 bases from J; junction bases left unmatched: 12. The germline V gene has CDR1 MDHEN and CDR2 SYDVKM. The CDR3 spans 16 residues. CDR3 sequence: CASIAGGPAGGNTIYF. CDR3 in DNA: TGTGCCAGCATCGCAGGGGGGCCCGCGGGTGGAAACACCATATATTTT.

The V gene is TRBV27, the J gene TRBJ1-4; no firm D call. CDR1 MNHEY and CDR2 SMNVEV come from the germline V gene (reference sequence). Trimming took off 6 bases at V and 0 bases at J, with 11 bases between the two ends. The CDR3 loop spans 15 amino acids. This chain's CDR3 is CASRLAGTTNEKLFF. The DNA of the CDR3 is TGTGCCAGCAGGCTAGCCGGGACAACTAATGAAAAACTGTTTTTT.

V gene TRBV30 combines with J gene TRBJ1-2, with 9 positions matching TRBD1. Per germline, CDR1 GTSNPN and CDR2 SVGIG (reference sequence). V lost 3 bases to trimming and J lost 3 bases; unmatched junction nucleotides: 2. This CDR3 contains 13 residues. The CDR3, as DNA: TGTGCCTGGAGACGGACAGGGGACTATGGCTACACCTTC. It codes for CAWRRTGDYGYTF.

The chain recombines TRBV4-3 with TRBJ2-1; 9 bases match TRBD2. Trimming took 0 bases from V and 7 from J; bases not matched to a gene: 13. Germline CDR1 LGHNA, CDR2 YSLEER. There are 18 residues in the CDR3. As DNA, the CDR3 is TGCGCCAGCAGCCAAGATAGTCCGTTAGCGGGAGCGGGTAATGAGCAGTTCTTC. Its translation: CASSQDSPLAGAGNEQFF.

Details on this clone: Other DNA sequences in this sample translate to the same CDR3. This chain joins TRBV28 and TRBJ1-5; 8 positions match TRBD1. The ends lost 6 bases at V and 6 bases at J; junction bases unmatched: 7. This CDR3 spans 14 amino acids. Germline-derived CDR1 and CDR2 are MDHEN and SYDVKM. The CDR3 DNA sequence: TGTGCCAGCAGCCTCAGGGGGCGAACTCAGCCCCAGCATTTT. Its translation is CASSLRGRTQPQHF.

This clone was seen a single time. The J gene is TRBJ2-1, the V gene TRBV6-4, with D perhaps TRBD2 (6 bases). The germline V gene has CDR1 MRHNA and CDR2 SNTAGT. This CDR3 has 15 residues. V was trimmed by 5 bases and J by 0 bases, leaving 11 bases between them. The CDR3 protein is CASSLSGSSYNEQFF. The CDR3 DNA is TGTGCCAGCAGTCTTAGCGGAAGCTCCTACAATGAGCAGTTCTTC.